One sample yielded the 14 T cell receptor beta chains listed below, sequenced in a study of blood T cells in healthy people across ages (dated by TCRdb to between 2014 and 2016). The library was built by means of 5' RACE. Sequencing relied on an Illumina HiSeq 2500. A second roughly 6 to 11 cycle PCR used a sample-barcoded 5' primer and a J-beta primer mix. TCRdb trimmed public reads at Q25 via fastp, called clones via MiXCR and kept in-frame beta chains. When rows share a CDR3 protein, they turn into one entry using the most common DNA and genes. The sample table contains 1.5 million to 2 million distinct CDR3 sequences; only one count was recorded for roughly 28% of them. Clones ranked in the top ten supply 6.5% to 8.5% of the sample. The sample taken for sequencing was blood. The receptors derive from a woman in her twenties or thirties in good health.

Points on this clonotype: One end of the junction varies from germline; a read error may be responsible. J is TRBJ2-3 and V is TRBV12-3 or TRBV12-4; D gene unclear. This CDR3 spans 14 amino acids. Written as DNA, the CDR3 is TGTGCCAGCAGTCCAACACAGAGCGCAGATGCGCAGTATTTT. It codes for CASSPTQSADAQYF.

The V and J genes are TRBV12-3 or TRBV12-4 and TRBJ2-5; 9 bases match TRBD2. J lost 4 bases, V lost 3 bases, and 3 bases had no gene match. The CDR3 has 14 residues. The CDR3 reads CASSFSGRSETQYF. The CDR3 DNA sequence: TGTGCCAGCAGTTTCAGCGGGAGGTCAGAGACCCAGTACTTC.

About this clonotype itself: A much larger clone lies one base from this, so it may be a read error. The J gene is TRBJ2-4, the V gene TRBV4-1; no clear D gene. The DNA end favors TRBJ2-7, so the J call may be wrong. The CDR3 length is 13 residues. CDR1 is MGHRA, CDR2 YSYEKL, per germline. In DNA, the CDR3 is TGCGCCAGCAGCCAAGGTCACAATTACGAGCAGTACTTC. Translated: CASSQGHNYEQYF.

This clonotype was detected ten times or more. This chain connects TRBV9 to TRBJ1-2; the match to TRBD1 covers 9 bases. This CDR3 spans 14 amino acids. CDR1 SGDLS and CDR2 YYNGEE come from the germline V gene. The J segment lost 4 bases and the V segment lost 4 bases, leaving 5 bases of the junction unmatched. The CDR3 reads CASSPRQGGYGYTF. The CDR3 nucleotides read TGTGCCAGCAGCCCACGACAGGGGGGCTATGGCTACACCTTC.

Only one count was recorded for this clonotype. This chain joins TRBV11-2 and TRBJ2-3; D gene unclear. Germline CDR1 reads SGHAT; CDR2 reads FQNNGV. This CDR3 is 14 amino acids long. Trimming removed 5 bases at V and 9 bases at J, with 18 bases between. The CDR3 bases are TGTGCCAGCAGCCCCGACGCCCCAGTTGGAACGCAGTATTTT. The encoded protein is CASSPDAPVGTQYF. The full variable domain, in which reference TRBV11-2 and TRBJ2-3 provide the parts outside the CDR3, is EAGVAQSPRYKIIEKRQSVAFWCNPISGHATLYWYQQILGQGPKLLIQFQNNGVVDDSQLPKDRFSAERLKGVDSTLKIQPAKLEDSAVYLCASSPDAPVGTQYFGPGTRLTVL.

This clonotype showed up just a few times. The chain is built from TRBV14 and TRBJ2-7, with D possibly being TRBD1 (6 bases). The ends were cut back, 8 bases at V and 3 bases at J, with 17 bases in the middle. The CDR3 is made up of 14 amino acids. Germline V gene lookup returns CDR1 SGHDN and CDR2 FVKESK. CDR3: CASHVRRDIYEQYF. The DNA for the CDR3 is TGTGCCAGCCACGTACGAAGGGACATCTACGAGCAGTACTTC.

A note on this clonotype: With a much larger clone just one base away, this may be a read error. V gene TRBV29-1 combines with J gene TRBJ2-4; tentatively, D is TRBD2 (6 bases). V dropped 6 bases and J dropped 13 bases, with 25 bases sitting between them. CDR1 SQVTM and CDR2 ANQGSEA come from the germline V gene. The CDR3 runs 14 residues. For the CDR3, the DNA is TGCAGCGTCCCAGGTAGCGGTAGCTACAATGAGCAGTACTTC. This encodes CSVPGSGSYNEQYF.

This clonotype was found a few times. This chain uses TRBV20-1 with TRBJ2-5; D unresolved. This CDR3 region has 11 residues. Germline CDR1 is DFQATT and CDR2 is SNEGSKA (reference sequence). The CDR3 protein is CSAYRRETQYF. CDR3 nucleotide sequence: TGCAGCGCTTACCGAAGAGAGACCCAGTACTTC.

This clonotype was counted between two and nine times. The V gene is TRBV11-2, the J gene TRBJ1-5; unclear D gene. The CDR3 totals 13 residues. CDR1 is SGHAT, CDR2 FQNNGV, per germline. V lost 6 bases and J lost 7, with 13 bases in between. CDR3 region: CASSTELWQPQHF. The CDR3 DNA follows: TGTGCCAGCAGTACTGAACTTTGGCAGCCCCAGCATTTT.

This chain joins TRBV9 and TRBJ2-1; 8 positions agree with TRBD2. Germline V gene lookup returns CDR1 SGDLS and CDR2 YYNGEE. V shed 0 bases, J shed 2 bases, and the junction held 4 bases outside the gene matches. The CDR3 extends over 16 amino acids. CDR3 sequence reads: CASSVGQRGPYNEQFF. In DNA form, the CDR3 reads TGTGCCAGCAGCGTAGGACAGCGGGGGCCCTACAATGAGCAGTTCTTC.

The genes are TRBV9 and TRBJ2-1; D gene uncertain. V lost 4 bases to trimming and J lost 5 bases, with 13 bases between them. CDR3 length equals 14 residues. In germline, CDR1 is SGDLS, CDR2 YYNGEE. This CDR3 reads CASSPVVRNNEQFF. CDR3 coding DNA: TGTGCCAGCAGCCCCGTCGTGAGGAACAATGAGCAGTTCTTC.

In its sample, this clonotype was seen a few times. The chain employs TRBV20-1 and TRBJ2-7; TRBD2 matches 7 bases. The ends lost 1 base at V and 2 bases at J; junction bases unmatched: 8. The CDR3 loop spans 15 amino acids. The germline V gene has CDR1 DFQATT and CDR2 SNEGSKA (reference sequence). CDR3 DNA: TGCAGTGCTAGAGTTTCTAGCGGATTTCCCTACGAGCAGTACTTC. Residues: CSARVSSGFPYEQYF.

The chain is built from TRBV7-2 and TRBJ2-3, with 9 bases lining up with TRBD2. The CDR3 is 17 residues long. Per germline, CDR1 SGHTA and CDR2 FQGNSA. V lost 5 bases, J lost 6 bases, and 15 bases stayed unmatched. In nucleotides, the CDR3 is TGTGCCAGCAGCCCCCGGGTGGCGGGAGGGCCCGGTGATACGCAGTATTTT. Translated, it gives CASSPRVAGGPGDTQYF.

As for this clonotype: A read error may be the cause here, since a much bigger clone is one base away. The CDR3 nucleotides are TGTGCCGTCGGGAAAGATTACGATACCTACGAGCAGTACTTC. Amino acid sequence: CAVGKDYDTYEQYF. The chain uses TRBV10-3 and TRBJ2-4, with D tentatively TRBD2 (5 bases). The J call may be mistaken, given a closer DNA end match to TRBJ2-7. CDR3 length: 14 residues. CDR1 and CDR2 from the germline V gene are ENHRY and SYGVKD.